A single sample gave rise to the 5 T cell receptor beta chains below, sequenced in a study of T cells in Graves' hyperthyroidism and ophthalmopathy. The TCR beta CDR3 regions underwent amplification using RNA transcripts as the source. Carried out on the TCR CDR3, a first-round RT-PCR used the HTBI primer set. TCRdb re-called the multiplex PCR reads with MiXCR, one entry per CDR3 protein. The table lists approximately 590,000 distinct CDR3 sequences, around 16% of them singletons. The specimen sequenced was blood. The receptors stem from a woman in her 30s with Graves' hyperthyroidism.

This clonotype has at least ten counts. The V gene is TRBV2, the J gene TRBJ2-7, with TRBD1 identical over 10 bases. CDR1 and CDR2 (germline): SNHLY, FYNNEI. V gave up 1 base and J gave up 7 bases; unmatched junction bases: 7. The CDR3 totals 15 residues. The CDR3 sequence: CASSEGGQGRGEQYF. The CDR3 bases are TGTGCCAGCAGTGAAGGGGGACAGGGGCGAGGGGAGCAGTACTTC.

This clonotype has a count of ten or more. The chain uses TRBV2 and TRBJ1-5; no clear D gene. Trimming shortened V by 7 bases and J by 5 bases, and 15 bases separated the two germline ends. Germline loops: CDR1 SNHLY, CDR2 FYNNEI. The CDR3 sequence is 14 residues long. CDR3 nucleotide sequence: TGTGCCAGCAACACCGGGATTCCTTATCAGCCCCAGCATTTT. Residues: CASNTGIPYQPQHF. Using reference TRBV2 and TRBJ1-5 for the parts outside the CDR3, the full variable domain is EPEVTQTPSHQVTQMGQEVILRCVPISNHLYFYWYRQILGQKVEFLVSFYNNEISEKSEIFDDQFSVERPDGSNFTLKIRSTKLEDSAMYFCASNTGIPYQPQHFGDGTRLSIL.

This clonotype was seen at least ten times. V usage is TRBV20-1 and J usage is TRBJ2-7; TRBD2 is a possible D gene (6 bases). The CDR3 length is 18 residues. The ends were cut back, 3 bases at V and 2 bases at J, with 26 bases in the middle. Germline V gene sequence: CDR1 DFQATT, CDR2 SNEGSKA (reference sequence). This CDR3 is CSASPFGRTDTSTYEQYF. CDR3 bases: TGCAGTGCTAGCCCTTTTGGGAGGACCGATACTAGCACCTACGAGCAGTACTTC.

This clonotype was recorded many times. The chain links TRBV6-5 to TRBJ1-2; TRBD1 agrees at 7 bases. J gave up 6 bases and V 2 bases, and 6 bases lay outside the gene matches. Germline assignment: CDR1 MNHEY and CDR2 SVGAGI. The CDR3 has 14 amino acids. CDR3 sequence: CASSYDHRGHGYTF. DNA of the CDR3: TGTGCCAGCAGTTACGACCACAGGGGTCATGGCTACACCTTC.

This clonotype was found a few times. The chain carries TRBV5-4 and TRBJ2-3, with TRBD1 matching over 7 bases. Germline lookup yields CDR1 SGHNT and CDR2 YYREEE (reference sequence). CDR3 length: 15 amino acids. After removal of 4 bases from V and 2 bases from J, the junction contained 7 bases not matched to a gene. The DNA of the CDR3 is TGTGCCAGCAGCAGCCGGGACAGACCCACAGATACGCAGTATTTT. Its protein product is CASSSRDRPTDTQYF.